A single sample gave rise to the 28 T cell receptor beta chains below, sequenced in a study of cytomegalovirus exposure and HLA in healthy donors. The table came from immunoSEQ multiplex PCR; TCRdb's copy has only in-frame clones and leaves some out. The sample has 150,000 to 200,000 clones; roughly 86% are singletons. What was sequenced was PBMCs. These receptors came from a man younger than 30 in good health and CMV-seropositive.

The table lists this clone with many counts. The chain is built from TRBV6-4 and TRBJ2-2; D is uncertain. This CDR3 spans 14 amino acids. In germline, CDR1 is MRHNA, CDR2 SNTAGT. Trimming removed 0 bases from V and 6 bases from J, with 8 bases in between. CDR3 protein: CASSDSIESGELFF. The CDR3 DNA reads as TGTGCCAGCAGTGACTCGATAGAATCCGGGGAGCTGTTTTTT.

CDR3 coding DNA: TGTGCCAGCAGCTTAGGCGGGGGGGCAGATACGCAGTATTTT. The encoded protein is CASSLGGGADTQYF. This chain links TRBV7-2 with TRBJ2-3; 9 bases align to TRBD2. Germline CDR1 and CDR2: SGHTA and FQGNSA. J lost 4 bases, V lost 1 base, and 0 bases had no gene match. The CDR3 is 14 residues long.

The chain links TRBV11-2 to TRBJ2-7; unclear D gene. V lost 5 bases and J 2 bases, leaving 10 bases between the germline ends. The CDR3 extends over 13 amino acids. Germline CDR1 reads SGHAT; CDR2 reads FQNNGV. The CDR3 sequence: CASSPNSAYEQYF. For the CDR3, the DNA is TGTGCCAGCAGCCCTAATTCCGCCTACGAGCAGTACTTC.

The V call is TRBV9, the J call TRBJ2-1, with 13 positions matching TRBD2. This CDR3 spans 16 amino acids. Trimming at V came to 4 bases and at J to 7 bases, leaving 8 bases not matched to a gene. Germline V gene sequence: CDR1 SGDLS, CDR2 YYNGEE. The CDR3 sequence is CASSSRTSGRRNEQFF. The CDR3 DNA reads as TGTGCCAGCAGCTCGAGGACTAGCGGGAGAAGAAATGAGCAGTTCTTC. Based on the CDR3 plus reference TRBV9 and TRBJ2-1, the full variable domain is DSGVTQTPKHLITATGQRVTLRCSPRSGDLSVYWYQQSLDQGLQFLIQYYNGEERAKGNILERFSAQQFPDLHSELNLSSLELGDSALYFCASSSRTSGRRNEQFFGPGTRLTVL.

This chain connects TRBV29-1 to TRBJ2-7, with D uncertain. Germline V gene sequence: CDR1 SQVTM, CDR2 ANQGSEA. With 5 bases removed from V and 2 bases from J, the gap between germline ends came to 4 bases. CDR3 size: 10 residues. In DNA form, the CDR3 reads TGCAGCGTTCAAACCTACGAGCAGTACTTC. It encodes CSVQTYEQYF.

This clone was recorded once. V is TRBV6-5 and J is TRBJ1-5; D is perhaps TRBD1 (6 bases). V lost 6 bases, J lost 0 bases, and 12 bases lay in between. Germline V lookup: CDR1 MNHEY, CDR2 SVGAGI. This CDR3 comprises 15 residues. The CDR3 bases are TGTGCCAGCAGGCCGGTGGGGGCTAGCAATCAGCCCCAGCATTTT. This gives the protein CASRPVGASNQPQHF.

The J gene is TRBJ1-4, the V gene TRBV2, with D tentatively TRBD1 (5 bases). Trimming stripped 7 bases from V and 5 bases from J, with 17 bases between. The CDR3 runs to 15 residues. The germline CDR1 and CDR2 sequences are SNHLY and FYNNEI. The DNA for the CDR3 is TGTGCCAGCACCCAATACAGGAGACAGAATGAAAAACTGTTTTTT. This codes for CASTQYRRQNEKLFF.

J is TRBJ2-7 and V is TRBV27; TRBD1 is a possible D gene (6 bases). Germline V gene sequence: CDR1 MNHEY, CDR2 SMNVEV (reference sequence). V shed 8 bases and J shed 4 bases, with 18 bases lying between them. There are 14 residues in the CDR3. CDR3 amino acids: CASWQVGAPYEQYF. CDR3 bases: TGTGCCAGCTGGCAGGTGGGGGCGCCTTACGAGCAGTACTTC.

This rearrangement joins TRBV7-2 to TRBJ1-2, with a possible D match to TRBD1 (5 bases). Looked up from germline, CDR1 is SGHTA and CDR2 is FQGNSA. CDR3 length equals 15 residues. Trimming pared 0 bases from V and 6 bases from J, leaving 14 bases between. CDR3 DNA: TGTGCCAGCAGCTTAGCGATGGGGCTTTTGGATGGCTACACCTTC. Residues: CASSLAMGLLDGYTF.

DNA for the CDR3: TGTGCCAGCAGCCCGGACAGGAGTAATGAAAAACTGTTTTTT. It encodes CASSPDRSNEKLFF. This chain joins TRBV6-5 and TRBJ1-4; 7 nucleotides match TRBD1. The germline V gene has CDR1 MNHEY and CDR2 SVGAGI. The V gene end was trimmed by 6 bases and the J gene end by 4 bases; junction bases not matched to a gene: 5. CDR3 length: 14 amino acids.

This CDR3 reads CASRLDRGNEKLFF. The CDR3 bases are TGTGCCAGCAGACTTGACAGGGGCAATGAAAAACTGTTTTTT. The V call is TRBV6-5, the J call TRBJ1-4, with 8 bases aligning to TRBD1. After removal of 6 bases from V and 5 bases from J, the junction contained 5 bases not matched to a gene. Per the germline V gene, CDR1 is MNHEY and CDR2 is SVGAGI. This CDR3 spans 14 amino acids.

CDR3 sequence (DNA): TGTGCCAGCAGCTTCGCTCCCAGCGGGGGGGCAAATGAGCAGTTCTTC. Translation gives CASSFAPSGGANEQFF. The chain joins TRBV7-2 to TRBJ2-1; TRBD2 aligns across 10 bases. The CDR3 is 16 residues long. Trimming at V came to 3 bases and at J to 7 bases, leaving 9 bases not matched to a gene. Germline values: CDR1 SGHTA, CDR2 FQGNSA.

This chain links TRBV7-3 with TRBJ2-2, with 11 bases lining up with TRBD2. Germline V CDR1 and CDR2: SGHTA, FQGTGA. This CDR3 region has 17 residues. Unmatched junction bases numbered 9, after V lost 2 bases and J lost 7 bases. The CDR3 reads CASSLDLAGGRSGELFF. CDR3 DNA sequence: TGTGCCAGCAGCTTAGATCTAGCGGGGGGCCGGAGCGGGGAGCTGTTTTTT.

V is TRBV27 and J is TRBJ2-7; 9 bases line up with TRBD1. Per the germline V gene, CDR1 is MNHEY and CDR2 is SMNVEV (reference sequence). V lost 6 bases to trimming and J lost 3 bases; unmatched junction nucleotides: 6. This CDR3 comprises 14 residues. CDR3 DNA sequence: TGTGCCAGCAGCCCCAGGACAGGGGACTACGAGCAGTACTTC. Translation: CASSPRTGDYEQYF.

CDR3 protein: CASSFQPGGTHYNSPLHF. The DNA for the CDR3 is TGTGCCAGCAGCTTTCAGCCAGGTGGGACACACTATAATTCACCCCTCCACTTT. The chain recombines TRBV7-2 with TRBJ1-6; tentative D call: TRBD1 (6 bases). Germline CDR1 SGHTA, CDR2 FQGNSA. CDR3 length equals 18 residues. V was trimmed by 3 bases and J by 3 bases, leaving 18 bases between them.

CDR3: CASSSGQGPNTEAFF. The DNA of the CDR3 is TGCGCCAGCAGCAGCGGACAGGGTCCGAACACTGAAGCTTTCTTT. The V call is TRBV4-1, the J call TRBJ1-1; 8 positions agree with TRBD1. This CDR3 is 15 amino acids long. V shed 5 bases, J shed 1 base, and the junction held 6 bases outside the gene matches. Germline V gene lookup returns CDR1 MGHRA and CDR2 YSYEKL.

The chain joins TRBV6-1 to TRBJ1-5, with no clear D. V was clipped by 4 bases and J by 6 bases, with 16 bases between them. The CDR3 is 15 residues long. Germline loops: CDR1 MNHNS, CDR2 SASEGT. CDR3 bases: TGTGCCAGCAGTGCCGCGGGGAGAGAAGGTCAGCCCCAGCATTTT. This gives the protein CASSAAGREGQPQHF.

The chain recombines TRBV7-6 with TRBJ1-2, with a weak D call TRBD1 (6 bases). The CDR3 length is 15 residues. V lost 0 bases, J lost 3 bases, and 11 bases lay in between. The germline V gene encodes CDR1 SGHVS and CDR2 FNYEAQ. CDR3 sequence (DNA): TGTGCCAGCAGCTTAGCGGGGGGGCGATACTATGGCTACACCTTC. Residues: CASSLAGGRYYGYTF.

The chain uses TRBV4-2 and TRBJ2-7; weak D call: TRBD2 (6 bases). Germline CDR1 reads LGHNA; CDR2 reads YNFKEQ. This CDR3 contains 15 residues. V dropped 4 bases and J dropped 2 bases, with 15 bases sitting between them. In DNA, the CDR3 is TGTGCCAGCAGCCCGCCCGGAGGGCCCCCCTACGAGCAGTACTTC. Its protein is CASSPPGGPPYEQYF.

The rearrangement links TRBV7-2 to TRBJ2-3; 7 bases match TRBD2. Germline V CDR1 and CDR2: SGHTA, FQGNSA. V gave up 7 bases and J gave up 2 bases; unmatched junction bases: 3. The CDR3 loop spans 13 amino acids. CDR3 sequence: CASKREPTDTQYF. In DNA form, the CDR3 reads TGTGCCAGCAAGCGGGAACCCACAGATACGCAGTATTTT.

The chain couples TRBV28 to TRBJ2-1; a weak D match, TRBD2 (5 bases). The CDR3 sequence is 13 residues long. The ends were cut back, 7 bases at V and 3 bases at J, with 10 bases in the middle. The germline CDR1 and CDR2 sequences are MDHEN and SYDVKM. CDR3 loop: CASIELVYNEQFF. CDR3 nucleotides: TGTGCCAGCATAGAACTAGTCTACAATGAGCAGTTCTTC.

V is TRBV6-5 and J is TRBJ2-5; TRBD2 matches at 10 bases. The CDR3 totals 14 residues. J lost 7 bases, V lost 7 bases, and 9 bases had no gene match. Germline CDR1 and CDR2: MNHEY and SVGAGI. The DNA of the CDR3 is TGTGCCAGCACAAATAGCGGGGGGACAGCGACCCAGTACTTC. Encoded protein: CASTNSGGTATQYF.

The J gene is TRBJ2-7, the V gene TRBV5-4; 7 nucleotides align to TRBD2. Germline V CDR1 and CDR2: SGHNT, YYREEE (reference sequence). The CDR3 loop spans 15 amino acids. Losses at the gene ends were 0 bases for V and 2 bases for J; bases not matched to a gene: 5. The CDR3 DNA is TGTGCCAGCAGCTTGGGGGCTAGCGGACCCTACGAGCAGTACTTC. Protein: CASSLGASGPYEQYF. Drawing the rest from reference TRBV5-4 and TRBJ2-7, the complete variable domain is ETGVTQSPTHLIKTRGQQVTLRCSSQSGHNTVSWYQQALGQGPQFIFQYYREEENGRGNFPPRFSGLQFPNYSSELNVNALELDDSALYLCASSLGASGPYEQYFGPGTRLTVT.

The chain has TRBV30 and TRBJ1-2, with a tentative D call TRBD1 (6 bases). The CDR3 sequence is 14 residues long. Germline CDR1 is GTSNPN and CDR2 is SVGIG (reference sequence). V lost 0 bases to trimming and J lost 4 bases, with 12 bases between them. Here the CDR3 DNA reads TGTGCCTGGAGTGTAGTAGGGGGGGGCTATGGCTACACCTTC. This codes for CAWSVVGGGYGYTF.

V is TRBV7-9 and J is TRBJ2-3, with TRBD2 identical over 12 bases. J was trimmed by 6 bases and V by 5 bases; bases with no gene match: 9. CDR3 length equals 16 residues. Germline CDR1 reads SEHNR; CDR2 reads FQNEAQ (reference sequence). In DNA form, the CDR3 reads TGTGCCAGCAGCCGCGACCTAGCGGGGGGGCTCGATACGCAGTATTTT. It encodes CASSRDLAGGLDTQYF.

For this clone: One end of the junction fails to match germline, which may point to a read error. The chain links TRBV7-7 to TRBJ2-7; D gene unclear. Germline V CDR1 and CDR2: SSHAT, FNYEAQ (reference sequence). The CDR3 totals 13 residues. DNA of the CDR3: TGTGCTAGCAGCTTAGCTTTTACCGGGGAGCAGTACTTC. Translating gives CASSLAFTGEQYF.

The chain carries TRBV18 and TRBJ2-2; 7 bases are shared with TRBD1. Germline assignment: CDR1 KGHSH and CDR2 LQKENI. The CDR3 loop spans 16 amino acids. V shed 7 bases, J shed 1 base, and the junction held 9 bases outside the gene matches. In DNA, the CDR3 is TGTGCCAGCTACAAAGAACAGGGGCTGAACACCGGGGAGCTGTTTTTT. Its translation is CASYKEQGLNTGELFF.

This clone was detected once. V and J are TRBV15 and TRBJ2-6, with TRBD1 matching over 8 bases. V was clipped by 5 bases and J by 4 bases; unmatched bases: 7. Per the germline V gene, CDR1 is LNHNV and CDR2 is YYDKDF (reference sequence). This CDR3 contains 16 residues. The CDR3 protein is CATSPRTGTGANVLTF. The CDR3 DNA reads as TGTGCCACCAGCCCCCGGACAGGGACCGGGGCCAACGTCCTGACTTTC.